The entry below describes one T cell receptor (beta chain). The CDR3 has 13 residues. CDR1 is SQVTM, CDR2 ANQGSEA, per germline. Trimming took off 4 bases at V and 5 bases at J, with 14 bases between the two ends. The entry originates in a study of blood T cell repertoires in COVID-19. Whole-study context: From the United States, Italy and Spain came samples of acute and convalescent COVID-19. PBMCs, B-cell-depleted T cells, or T cells provided the cDNA or gDNA that made up the material.

In the source study's methods: Nucleated cell number was recorded as an estimate derived from reference gene primer amplification. The data were produced by immunoSEQ multiplex PCR, yet TCRdb's version contains in-frame clones alone and is incomplete. Clone size and V and J calls were adopted from that table, with D and trimming inferred from the DNA. The sample holds some 250,000 clones, about 86% seen once. This TCR was recovered from a man older than 75 with acute or convalescent COVID-19. Sequencing used peripheral blood. The chain uses TRBV29-1 and TRBJ2-5, with a tentative D call TRBD1 (6 bases). The DNA for the CDR3 is TGCAGCGTTGGACAGGTGACTGGGGAGACCCAGTACTTC. It encodes CSVGQVTGETQYF.